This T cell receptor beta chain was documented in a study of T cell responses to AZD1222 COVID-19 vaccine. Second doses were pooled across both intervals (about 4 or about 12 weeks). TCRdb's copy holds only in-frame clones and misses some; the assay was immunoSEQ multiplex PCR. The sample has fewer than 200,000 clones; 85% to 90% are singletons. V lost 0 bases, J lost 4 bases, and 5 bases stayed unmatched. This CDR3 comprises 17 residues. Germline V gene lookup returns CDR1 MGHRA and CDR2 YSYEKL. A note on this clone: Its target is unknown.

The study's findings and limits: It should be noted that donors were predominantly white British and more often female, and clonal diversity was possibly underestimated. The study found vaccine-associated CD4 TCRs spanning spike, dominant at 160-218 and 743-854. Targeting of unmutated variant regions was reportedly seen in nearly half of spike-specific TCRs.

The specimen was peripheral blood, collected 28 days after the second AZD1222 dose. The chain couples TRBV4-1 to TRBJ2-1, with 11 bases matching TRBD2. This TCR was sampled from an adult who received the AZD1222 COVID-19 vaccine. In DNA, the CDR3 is TGCGCCAGCAGCCAAGATCTGACTAGCGGGGCATACAATGAGCAGTTCTTC. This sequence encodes CASSQDLTSGAYNEQFF.